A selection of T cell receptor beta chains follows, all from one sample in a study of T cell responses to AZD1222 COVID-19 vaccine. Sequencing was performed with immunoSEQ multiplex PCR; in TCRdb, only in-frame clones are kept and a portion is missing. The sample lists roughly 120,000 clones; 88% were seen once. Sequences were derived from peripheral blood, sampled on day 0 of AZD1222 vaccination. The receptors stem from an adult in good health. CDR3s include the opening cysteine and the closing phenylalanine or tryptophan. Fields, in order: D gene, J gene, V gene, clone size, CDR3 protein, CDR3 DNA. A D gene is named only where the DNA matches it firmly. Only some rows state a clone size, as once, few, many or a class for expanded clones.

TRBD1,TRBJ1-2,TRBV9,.,CASSVEPGQGSNYGYTF,TGTGCCAGCAGCGTAGAGCCGGGACAGGGGTCGAACTATGGCTACACCTTC
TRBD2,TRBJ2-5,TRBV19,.,CASSMPSGTKETQYF,TGTGCCAGTAGTATGCCTAGCGGGACCAAGGAGACCCAGTACTTC
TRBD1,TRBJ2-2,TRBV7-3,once,CASRTGLANTGELFF,TGTGCCAGCCGGACAGGCCTCGCGAACACCGGGGAGCTGTTTTTT
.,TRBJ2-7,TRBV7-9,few,CASSLVETEQYF,TGTGCCAGCAGCTTAGTGGAAACCGAGCAGTACTTC
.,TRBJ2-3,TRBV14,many,CASSPTARLDTQYF,TGTGCCAGCAGCCCTACGGCTCGTCTTGATACGCAGTATTTT
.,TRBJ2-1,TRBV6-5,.,CASTPGASYNEQFF,TGTGCCAGCACCCCGGGTGCATCCTACAATGAGCAGTTCTTC
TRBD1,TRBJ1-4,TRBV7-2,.,CASSFRQGANEKLFF,TGTGCCAGCAGCTTTCGACAGGGAGCTAATGAAAAACTGTTTTTT
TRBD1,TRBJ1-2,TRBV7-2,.,CASSSKHQGAGYGYTF,TGTGCCAGCAGCTCAAAGCATCAGGGGGCAGGCTATGGCTACACCTTC
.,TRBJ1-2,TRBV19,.,CASRHYGYTF,TGTGCCAGCCGTCACTATGGCTACACCTTC
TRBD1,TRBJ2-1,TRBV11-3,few,CASSATGESSYNEQFF,TGTGCCAGCAGCGCGACAGGGGAGAGCTCCTACAATGAGCAGTTCTTC
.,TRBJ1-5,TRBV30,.,CAWSDVGFQPQHF,TGTGCCTGGAGTGATGTGGGCTTTCAGCCCCAGCATTTT